This is a list of T cell receptor beta chains from one sample in a study of metastatic and nonmetastatic thyroid tumors. TCRdb re-called clones via MiXCR from the PCR reads. The table includes about 38,000 clones, around half detected once. Sequencing input: tumor tissue. The receptor set was obtained from a male donor with papillary thyroid cancer or a benign thyroid nodule (not recorded which). Some clones in this sample may be carry-over from other donors' samples. CDR3s include the opening cysteine and the closing phenylalanine or tryptophan. D genes are given only for firm matches. Clone size, where shown, is once, few, many, or a class for clones that have expanded.

- TRBJ2-1 TRBV11-1 TRBD2 CASSPRLAGGPGNEQFF TGTGCCAGCAGCCCACGACTAGCGGGGGGGCCGGGAAATGAGCAGTTCTTC
- TRBJ1-1 TRBV6-5 - CASSYVSTVNTESFF TGTGCCAGCAGTTACGTGTCGACAGTGAACACTGAATCTTTCTTT
- TRBJ1-1 TRBV19 TRBD1 CASRGTENTEAFF TGTGCCAGTAGGGGGACAGAGAACACTGAAGCTTTCTTT
- TRBJ2-3 TRBV6-4 TRBD2 CASSDSKTSDTDTQYF TGTGCCAGCAGTGACTCAAAAACTAGCGACACAGATACGCAGTATTTT
- TRBJ2-5 TRBV5-1 - CASKTRGQGLYQETQYF TGCGCCAGCAAAACACGTGGCCAGGGGTTGTACCAAGAGACCCAGTACTTC
- TRBJ1-5 TRBV6-4 - CASRSGRQPQHF TGTGCCAGCAGGTCAGGGAGGCAGCCCCAGCATTTT
few TRBJ2-7 TRBV28 - CASSLSGLGFPSTEQYF TGTGCCAGCAGTTTATCAGGGTTGGGTTTCCCTTCCACCGAGCAGTACTTC
few TRBJ2-2 TRBV24-1 - CATSAIGRSFTGELFF TGTGCCACCAGTGCAATAGGACGATCGTTTACCGGGGAGCTGTTTTTT
- TRBJ1-2 TRBV19 TRBD1 CATENRQGTGYGYTF TGTGCCACAGAAAATAGACAGGGGACGGGCTATGGCTACACCTTC
few TRBJ2-1 TRBV19 - CASSIVGGDEQFF TGTGCCAGTAGTATAGTCGGGGGTGATGAGCAGTTCTTC
many TRBJ2-7 TRBV20-1 - CSAREGGGPGEQYF TGCAGTGCTAGGGAGGGTGGAGGGCCTGGCGAGCAGTACTTC
- TRBJ1-5 TRBV20-1 TRBD1 CSAIDSTGGDQPQHF TGCAGTGCTATAGACTCGACAGGGGGAGATCAGCCCCAGCATTTT
medium-sized TRBJ2-1 TRBV12-3/TRBV12-4 - CASTPFRDNEQFF TGTGCCAGCACCCCTTTTAGGGACAATGAGCAGTTCTTC
- TRBJ2-7 TRBV27 - CASSFGTPPYEQYF TGTGCCAGCAGTTTCGGGACACCTCCCTACGAGCAGTACTTC
- TRBJ2-7 TRBV12-3/TRBV12-4 - CASSFRDPYEQYF TGTGCCAGCAGTTTCAGGGATCCCTACGAGCAGTACTTC
- TRBJ1-6 TRBV5-1 TRBD1 CASSFLGQGNSPLHF TGCGCCAGCAGCTTCCTGGGACAGGGGAATTCACCCCTCCACTTT
- TRBJ1-1 TRBV20-1 - CSARDLAGARDTEAFF TGCAGTGCTAGAGATCTCGCAGGGGCCCGGGACACTGAAGCTTTCTTT
few TRBJ2-7 TRBV28 - CASRRTAYDSYEQYF TGTGCCAGCAGACGGACGGCCTACGACTCCTACGAGCAGTACTTC
few TRBJ2-5 TRBV28 TRBD1 CASSYTGEETQYF TGTGCCAGCAGTTATACAGGGGAGGAGACCCAGTACTTC
- TRBJ2-2 TRBV2 - CASRRPFSTGELFF TGTGCCAGCAGGCGACCCTTTTCCACCGGGGAGCTGTTTTTT
- TRBJ1-5 TRBV20-1 - CSARDAGGTQPQHF TGCAGTGCTAGAGATGCGGGGGGCACTCAGCCCCAGCATTTT
- TRBJ2-7 TRBV20-1 TRBD2 CSARDTGRPYEQYF TGCAGTGCTAGAGATACCGGGAGGCCCTACGAGCAGTACTTC
- TRBJ2-7 TRBV5-1 TRBD2 CASSPGGVSTFYEQYF TGCGCCAGCAGCCCGGGAGGGGTTTCGACATTCTACGAGCAGTACTTC
- TRBJ2-7 TRBV5-1 TRBD2 CASSSGTSGPKQYF TGCGCCAGCAGCTCCGGGACTAGCGGACCTAAGCAGTACTTC
- TRBJ1-1 TRBV30 - CAWSPTGPEAFF TGTGCCTGGAGTCCTACAGGACCTGAAGCTTTCTTT
medium-sized TRBJ2-1 TRBV29-1 TRBD2 CSVRAGGNEQFF TGCAGCGTTCGAGCGGGAGGAAATGAGCAGTTCTTC
few TRBJ2-1 TRBV6-1 - CASSVSESSYNEQFF TGTGCCAGCAGCGTGAGTGAGAGCTCCTACAATGAGCAGTTCTTC
- TRBJ1-2 TRBV19 - CASSLGPNGYTF TGTGCCAGTAGTTTGGGTCCAAATGGCTACACCTTC
once TRBJ2-1 TRBV11-1 - CASSPNSAWEQFF TGTGCCAGCAGCCCCAATTCTGCATGGGAGCAGTTCTTC
- TRBJ1-4 TRBV3-1 - CASSQANEKLFF TGTGCCAGCAGCCAAGCGAATGAAAAACTGTTTTTT
- TRBJ2-7 TRBV20-1 TRBD1 CSAPLGDRGYYEQYF TGCAGTGCCCCTTTAGGGGACAGGGGATACTACGAGCAGTACTTC
few TRBJ2-2 TRBV6-2/TRBV6-3 - CASGGPLNTGELFF TGTGCCAGCGGTGGTCCGTTGAACACCGGGGAGCTGTTTTTT